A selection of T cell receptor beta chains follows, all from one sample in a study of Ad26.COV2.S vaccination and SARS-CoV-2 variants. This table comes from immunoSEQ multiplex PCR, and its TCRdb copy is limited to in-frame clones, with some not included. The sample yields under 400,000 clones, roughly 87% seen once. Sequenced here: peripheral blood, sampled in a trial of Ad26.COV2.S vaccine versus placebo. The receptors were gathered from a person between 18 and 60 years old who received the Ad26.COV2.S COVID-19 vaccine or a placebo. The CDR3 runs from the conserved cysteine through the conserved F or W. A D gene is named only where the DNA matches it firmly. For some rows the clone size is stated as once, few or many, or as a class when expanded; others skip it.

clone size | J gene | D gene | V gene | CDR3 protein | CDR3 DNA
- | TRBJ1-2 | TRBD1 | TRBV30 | CAWMDRGNYGYTF | TGTGCCTGGATGGACAGGGGAAACTATGGCTACACCTTC
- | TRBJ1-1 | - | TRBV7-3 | CASSHALRGRVNTEAFF | TGTGCCAGCAGCCATGCCCTCCGGGGCAGGGTGAACACTGAAGCTTTCTTT
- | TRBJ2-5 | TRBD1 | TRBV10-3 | CAISPGQGAGSQETQYF | TGTGCCATCAGCCCGGGACAGGGAGCGGGGAGCCAAGAGACCCAGTACTTC
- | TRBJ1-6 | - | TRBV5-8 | CASSPRGATFNSPLHF | TGTGCCAGCAGCCCGAGGGGAGCCACGTTTAATTCACCCCTCCACTTT
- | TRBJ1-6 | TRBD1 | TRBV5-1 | CASSTGTGQWNSPLHF | TGCGCCAGCAGCACCGGGACAGGGCAGTGGAATTCACCCCTCCACTTT
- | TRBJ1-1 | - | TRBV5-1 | CASSLAAANTEAFF | TGCGCCAGCAGCTTGGCTGCAGCTAACACTGAAGCTTTCTTT
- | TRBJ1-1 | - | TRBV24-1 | CATSDLRVGLYENTEAFF | TGTGCCACCAGTGATTTGAGGGTCGGGCTTTATGAGAACACTGAAGCTTTCTTT
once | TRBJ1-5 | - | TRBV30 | CAGGTGNNQPQHF | TGTGCCGGAGGCACGGGGAACAATCAGCCCCAGCATTTT
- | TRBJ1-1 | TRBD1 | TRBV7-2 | CASSVDRGTEAFF | TGTGCCAGCAGCGTGGACAGGGGAACTGAAGCTTTCTTT
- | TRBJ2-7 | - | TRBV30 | CAWSVWDYEQYF | TGTGCCTGGAGTGTCTGGGACTACGAGCAGTACTTC
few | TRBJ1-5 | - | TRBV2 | CASSRQENQPQHF | TGTGCCAGCAGTCGACAGGAAAATCAGCCCCAGCATTTT
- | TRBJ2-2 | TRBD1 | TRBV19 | CASSPGTGVTGELFF | TGTGCCAGTAGTCCCGGGACAGGGGTTACCGGGGAGCTGTTTTTT
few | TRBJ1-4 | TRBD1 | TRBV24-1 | CATSDWTGRMFF | TGTGCCACCAGTGATTGGACAGGCAGGATGTTTTTT
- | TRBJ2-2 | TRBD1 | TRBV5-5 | CASSTDRANTGELFF | TGTGCCAGCAGCACGGACAGGGCGAACACCGGGGAGCTGTTTTTT
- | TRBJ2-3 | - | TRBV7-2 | CASSTRLGTDTQYF | TGTGCCAGCAGCACCCGGCTGGGCACAGATACGCAGTATTTT
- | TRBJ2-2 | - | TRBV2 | CASSFRAGELFF | TGTGCCAGCAGTTTCAGGGCCGGGGAGCTGTTTTTT
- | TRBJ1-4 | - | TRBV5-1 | CASSLGGADVEKLFF | TGCGCCAGCAGCTTGGGGGGGGCCGACGTTGAAAAACTGTTTTTT
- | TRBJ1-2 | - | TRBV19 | CASSIPFGGYTF | TGTGCCAGTAGTATACCTTTTGGGGGCTACACCTTC
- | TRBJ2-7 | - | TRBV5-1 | CASSLDYEQYF | TGCGCCAGCAGCTTAGACTACGAGCAGTACTTC
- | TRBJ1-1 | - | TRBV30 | CAWSVRGTVEAFF | TGTGCCTGGAGTGTACGGGGGACGGTTGAAGCTTTCTTT
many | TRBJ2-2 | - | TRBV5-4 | CASSWVTGELFF | TGTGCCAGCAGCTGGGTCACCGGGGAGCTGTTTTTT
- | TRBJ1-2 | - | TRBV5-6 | CASNPAGVYGYTF | TGTGCCAGCAACCCGGCAGGGGTCTATGGCTACACCTTC
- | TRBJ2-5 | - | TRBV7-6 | CASSLSRAPEETQYF | TGTGCCAGCAGCTTATCCAGGGCCCCGGAGGAGACCCAGTACTTC
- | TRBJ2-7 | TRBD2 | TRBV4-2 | CASSQGTSDSYEQYF | TGTGCCAGCAGCCAAGGGACTAGCGACTCCTACGAGCAGTACTTC
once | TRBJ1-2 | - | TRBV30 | CAWSVGTYYGYTF | TGTGCCTGGAGTGTAGGCACCTACTATGGCTACACCTTC
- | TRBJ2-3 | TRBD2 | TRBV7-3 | CASSPTSGGGTDTQYF | TGTGCCAGCAGCCCAACTAGCGGGGGGGGCACAGATACGCAGTATTTT
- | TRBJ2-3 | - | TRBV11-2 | CASSLPVVTDTQYF | TGTGCCAGCAGCTTACCGGTCGTCACAGATACGCAGTATTTT
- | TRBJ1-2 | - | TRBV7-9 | CASSLAGPYGYTF | TGTGCCAGCAGCTTAGCGGGGCCCTATGGCTACACCTTC
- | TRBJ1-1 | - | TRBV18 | CASSPGTANTEAFF | TGTGCCAGCTCACCCGGTACGGCGAACACTGAAGCTTTCTTT
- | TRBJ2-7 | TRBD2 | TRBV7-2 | CASSLSGLASAYEQYF | TGTGCCAGCAGCTTATCTGGACTAGCTAGCGCCTACGAGCAGTACTTC
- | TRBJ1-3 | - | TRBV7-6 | CASSLEGWNSGNTIYF | TGTGCCAGCAGCTTAGAAGGTTGGAACTCTGGAAACACCATATATTTT
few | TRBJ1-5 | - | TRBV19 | CASSNRPGDQPQHF | TGTGCCAGTAGTAATCGGCCGGGGGACCAGCCCCAGCATTTT
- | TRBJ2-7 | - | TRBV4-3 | CASSQDRGFEQYF | TGCGCCAGCAGCCAAGATCGGGGGTTCGAGCAGTACTTC
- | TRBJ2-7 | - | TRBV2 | CASRYAGGEQYF | TGTGCCAGCCGTTACGCAGGCGGCGAGCAGTACTTC
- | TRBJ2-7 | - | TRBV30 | CAWSDTTGEQYF | TGTGCCTGGAGTGATACAACAGGCGAGCAGTACTTC
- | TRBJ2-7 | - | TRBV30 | CAWSLYLGNYEQYF | TGTGCCTGGAGCCTCTACTTGGGGAACTACGAGCAGTACTTC
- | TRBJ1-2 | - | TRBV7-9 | CASSPQDNYGYTF | TGTGCCAGCAGCCCACAGGACAACTATGGCTACACCTTC
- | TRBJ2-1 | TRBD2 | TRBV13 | CASSITSGVHNEQFF | TGTGCCAGCAGCATCACTAGCGGGGTCCACAATGAGCAGTTCTTC
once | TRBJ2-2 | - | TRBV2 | CASSRLGGELFF | TGTGCCAGCAGTCGTTTGGGAGGGGAGCTGTTTTTT
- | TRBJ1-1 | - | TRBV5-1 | CASSLEGVEAFF | TGCGCCAGCAGCTTGGAAGGGGTTGAAGCTTTCTTT
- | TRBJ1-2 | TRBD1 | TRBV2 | CASSGQGSYGYTF | TGTGCCAGCAGCGGACAGGGAAGCTATGGCTACACCTTC
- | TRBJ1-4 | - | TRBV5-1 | CASSLIGIATNEKLFF | TGCGCCAGCAGCTTGATAGGTATTGCAACTAATGAAAAACTGTTTTTT
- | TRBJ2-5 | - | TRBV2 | CASRTQTGRHETQYF | TGTGCCAGCAGGACCCAGACAGGGAGGCATGAGACCCAGTACTTC
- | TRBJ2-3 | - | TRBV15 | CATSPVGPGSTDTQYF | TGTGCCACCAGCCCCGTAGGCCCGGGAAGCACAGATACGCAGTATTTT
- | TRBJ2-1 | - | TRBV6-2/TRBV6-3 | CASSHPRLVWSEQFF | TGTGCCAGCAGCCACCCCCGCCTAGTCTGGAGTGAGCAGTTCTTC
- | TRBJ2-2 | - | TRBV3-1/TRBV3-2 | CASSQDGREGHNGELFF | TGTGCCAGCAGCCAAGATGGCAGGGAGGGACACAACGGGGAGCTGTTTTTT
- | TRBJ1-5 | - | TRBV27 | CASRHATGFSNQPQHF | TGTGCCAGCAGACACGCTACAGGGTTTAGCAATCAGCCCCAGCATTTT
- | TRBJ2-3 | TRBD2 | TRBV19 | CASTLTSGGALDTQYF | TGTGCCAGTACCTTGACTAGCGGGGGGGCTCTGGATACGCAGTATTTT
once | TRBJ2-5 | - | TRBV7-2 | CASSLLAVRGETQYF | TGTGCCAGCAGCTTATTGGCAGTCCGAGGGGAGACCCAGTACTTC
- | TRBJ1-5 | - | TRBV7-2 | CASSLDAAGRGQPQHF | TGTGCCAGCAGCTTAGACGCGGCAGGGAGAGGTCAGCCCCAGCATTTT
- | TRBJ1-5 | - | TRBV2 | CASSERQVWGGSNQPQHF | TGTGCCAGCAGTGAAAGACAGGTCTGGGGTGGGAGCAATCAGCCCCAGCATTTT
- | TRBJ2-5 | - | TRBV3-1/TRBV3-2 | CASSQDVGETQYF | TGTGCCAGCAGCCAAGATGTCGGGGAGACCCAGTACTTC
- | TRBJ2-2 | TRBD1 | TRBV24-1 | CATSDPGQGTGELFF | TGTGCCACCAGTGACCCTGGACAGGGCACCGGGGAGCTGTTTTTT
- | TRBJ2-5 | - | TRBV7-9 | CASSYPCCRGGKETQYF | TGTGCCAGCAGCTACCCTTGCTGTAGGGGGGGAAAAGAGACCCAGTACTTC
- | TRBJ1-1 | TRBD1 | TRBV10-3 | CAISDAGGNTEAFF | TGTGCCATCAGTGATGCAGGGGGGAACACTGAAGCTTTCTTT
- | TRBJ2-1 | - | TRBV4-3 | CASSQGVRYNEQFF | TGCGCCAGCAGCCAAGGAGTCCGATACAATGAGCAGTTCTTC
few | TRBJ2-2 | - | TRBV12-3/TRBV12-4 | CASSRDHTGELFF | TGTGCCAGCAGTCGGGACCATACCGGGGAGCTGTTTTTT